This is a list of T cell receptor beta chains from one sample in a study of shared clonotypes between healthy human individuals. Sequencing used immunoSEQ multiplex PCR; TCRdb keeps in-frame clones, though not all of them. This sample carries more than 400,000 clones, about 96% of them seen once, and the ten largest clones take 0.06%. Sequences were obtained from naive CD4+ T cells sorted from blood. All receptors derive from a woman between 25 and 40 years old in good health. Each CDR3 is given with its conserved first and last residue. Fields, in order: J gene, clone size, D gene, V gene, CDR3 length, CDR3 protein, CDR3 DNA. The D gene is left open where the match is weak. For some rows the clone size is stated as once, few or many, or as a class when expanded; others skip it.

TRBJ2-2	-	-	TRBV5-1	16	CASSSTSSTDTGELFF	TGCGCCAGCAGCTCCACTAGCTCCACGGACACCGGGGAGCTGTTTTTT
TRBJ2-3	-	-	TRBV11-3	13	CASSLGVGDTQYF	TGTGCCAGCAGCCTCGGGGTGGGAGATACGCAGTATTTT
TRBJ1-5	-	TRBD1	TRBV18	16	CASSPPKGQGQQPQHF	TGTGCCAGCTCACCACCGAAGGGACAGGGGCAGCAGCCCCAGCATTTT
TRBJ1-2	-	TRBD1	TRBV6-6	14	CASSLGQGGYGYTF	TGTGCCAGCAGTTTGGGACAGGGTGGGTATGGCTACACCTTC
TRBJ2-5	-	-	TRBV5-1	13	CASSLDRQETQYF	TGCGCCAGCAGCCTGGACAGACAAGAGACCCAGTACTTC
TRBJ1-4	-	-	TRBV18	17	CASSPKNPGALNEKLFF	TGTGCCAGCTCACCAAAGAATCCAGGGGCCCTTAATGAAAAACTGTTTTTT
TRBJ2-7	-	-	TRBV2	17	CASTHGGPGSGTYEQYF	TGTGCCAGCACCCACGGGGGGCCGGGCTCAGGCACCTACGAGCAGTACTTC
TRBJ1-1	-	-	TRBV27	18	CASSFWAGHGGLNTEAFF	TGTGCCAGCAGTTTTTGGGCCGGACACGGAGGATTGAACACTGAAGCTTTCTTT
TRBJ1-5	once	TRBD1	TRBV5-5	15	CASSFQGGSEGAQHF	TGTGCCAGCAGCTTTCAGGGGGGGTCCGAGGGAGCCCAGCATTTT
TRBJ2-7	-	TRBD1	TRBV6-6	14	CASSSLRQGHEQYF	TGTGCCAGCAGTTCCCTAAGACAGGGCCACGAGCAGTACTTC
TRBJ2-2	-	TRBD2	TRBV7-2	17	CASTHSWGGRNTGELFF	TGTGCCAGCACTCACTCATGGGGCGGGAGGAACACCGGGGAGCTGTTTTTT
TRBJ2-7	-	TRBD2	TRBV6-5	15	CASSYSLAGDYEQYF	TGTGCCAGCAGTTACTCTTTAGCGGGGGACTACGAGCAGTACTTC
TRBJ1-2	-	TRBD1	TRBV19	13	CASRDRAIDGYTF	TGTGCCAGTAGAGACAGGGCGATAGATGGCTACACCTTC
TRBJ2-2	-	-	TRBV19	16	CATPRGDSLNTGELFF	TGTGCCACCCCCCGTGGGGATTCCCTTAACACCGGGGAGCTGTTTTTT
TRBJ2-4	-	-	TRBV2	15	CASSEQGLAKNIQYF	TGTGCCAGCAGTGAACAAGGTCTAGCCAAAAACATTCAGTACTTC
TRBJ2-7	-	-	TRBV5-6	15	CASSLAQQYTYEQYF	TGTGCCAGCAGCTTGGCTCAGCAGTACACCTACGAGCAGTACTTC
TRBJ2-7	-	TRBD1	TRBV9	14	CASSAGTGGYEQYF	TGTGCCAGCAGCGCCGGGACAGGGGGCTACGAGCAGTACTTC
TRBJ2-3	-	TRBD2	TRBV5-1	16	CASSWGTSGFTDTQYF	TGCGCCAGCAGCTGGGGGACTAGCGGGTTCACAGATACGCAGTATTTT
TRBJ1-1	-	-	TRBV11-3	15	CASSLDPGRGTEAFF	TGTGCCAGCAGCTTAGACCCGGGGAGGGGAACTGAAGCTTTCTTT
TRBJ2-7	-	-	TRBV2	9	CASEQGKYF	TGTGCCAGCGAGCAGGGTAAGTACTTC
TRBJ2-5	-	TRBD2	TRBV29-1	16	CSVEGGRAGVVETQYF	TGCAGCGTTGAAGGTGGGAGGGCGGGAGTCGTGGAGACCCAGTACTTC
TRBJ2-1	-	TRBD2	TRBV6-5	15	CASSYSSSGSFEQFF	TGTGCCAGCAGTTACTCGTCTAGCGGGAGTTTTGAGCAGTTCTTC
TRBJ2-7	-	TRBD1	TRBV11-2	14	CASSSLRQGYEQYF	TGTGCCAGCAGCTCGCTAAGACAGGGTTACGAGCAGTACTTC
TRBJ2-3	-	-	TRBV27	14	CASSLFPGRDTQYF	TGTGCCAGCAGTTTATTTCCAGGGAGAGATACGCAGTATTTT
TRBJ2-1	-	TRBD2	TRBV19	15	CASSWSGGRGIEQFF	TGTGCCAGTAGTTGGTCCGGCGGGAGGGGGATTGAGCAGTTCTTC
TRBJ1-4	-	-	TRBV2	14	CASSEWQGGEKLFF	TGTGCCAGCAGTGAATGGCAGGGAGGTGAAAAACTGTTTTTT
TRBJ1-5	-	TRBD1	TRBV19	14	CASSTDRVAQPQHF	TGTGCCAGTAGTACGGACAGGGTTGCACAGCCCCAGCATTTT
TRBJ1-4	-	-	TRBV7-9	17	CASSSPRIWSGSEKLFF	TGTGCCAGCAGCTCCCCCCGAATCTGGAGTGGAAGTGAAAAACTGTTTTTT
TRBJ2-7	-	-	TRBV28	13	CASSLKVYYEQYF	TGTGCCAGCAGTTTGAAGGTTTACTACGAGCAGTACTTC
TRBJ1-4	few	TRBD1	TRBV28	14	CASRPGQFNEKLFF	TGTGCCAGCAGGCCGGGACAGTTTAATGAAAAACTGTTTTTT
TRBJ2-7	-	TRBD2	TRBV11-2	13	CASSNLAVYEQYF	TGTGCCAGCAGCAATCTAGCGGTCTACGAGCAGTACTTC
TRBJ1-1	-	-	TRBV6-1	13	CAGGLEVNTEAFF	TGTGCCGGGGGCCTGGAGGTGAACACTGAAGCTTTCTTT
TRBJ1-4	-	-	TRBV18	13	CASSLQDNEKLFF	TGTGCCAGCTCACTCCAGGATAATGAAAAACTGTTTTTT
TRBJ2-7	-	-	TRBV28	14	CASSLSSRPHEQYF	TGTGCCAGCAGTTTATCTTCCCGCCCCCACGAGCAGTACTTC
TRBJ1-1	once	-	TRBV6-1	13	CASSTQGYTEAFF	TGTGCCAGCAGTACGCAAGGTTACACTGAAGCTTTCTTT
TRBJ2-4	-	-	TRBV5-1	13	CASSLASKNIQYF	TGCGCCAGCAGCTTGGCCTCCAAAAACATTCAGTACTTC
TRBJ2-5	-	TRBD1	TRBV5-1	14	CASSNSQGRETQYF	TGCGCCAGCAGCAACTCACAGGGGAGAGAGACCCAGTACTTC
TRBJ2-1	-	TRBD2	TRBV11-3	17	CASSASGGSGIYNEQFF	TGTGCCAGCAGCGCTTCGGGTGGTAGCGGGATCTACAATGAGCAGTTCTTC
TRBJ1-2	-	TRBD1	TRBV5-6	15	CASSPPTGGSYGYTF	TGTGCCAGCAGCCCCCCCACAGGGGGTAGCTATGGCTACACCTTC
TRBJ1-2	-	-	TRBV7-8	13	CASSLGTLDGYTF	TGTGCCAGCAGCTTAGGGACACTCGATGGCTACACCTTC
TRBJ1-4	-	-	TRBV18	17	CASSPRVQGHVAEKLFF	TGTGCCAGCTCACCAAGGGTGCAGGGGCATGTTGCTGAAAAACTGTTTTTT
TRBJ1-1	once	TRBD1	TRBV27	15	CASNKYRGMNTEAFF	TGTGCCAGCAATAAATACAGGGGGATGAACACTGAAGCTTTCTTT
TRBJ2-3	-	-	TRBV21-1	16	CASSKYRGPSTDTQYF	TGTGCCAGCAGCAAATATCGAGGGCCGAGCACAGATACGCAGTATTTT
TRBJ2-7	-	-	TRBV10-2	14	CASSRRQGIHEQYF	TGCGCCAGCAGCCGGAGGCAGGGGATCCACGAGCAGTACTTC
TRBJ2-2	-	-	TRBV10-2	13	CASNMIGTGELFF	TGCGCCAGCAATATGATCGGAACCGGGGAGCTGTTTTTT
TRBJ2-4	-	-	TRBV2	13	CASSQGVYDIQYF	TGTGCCAGCAGTCAGGGTGTGTACGACATTCAGTACTTC
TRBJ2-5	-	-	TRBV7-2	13	CASSLETKETQYF	TGTGCCAGCAGCTTAGAAACTAAAGAGACCCAGTACTTC
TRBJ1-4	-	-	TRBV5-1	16	CASSWGPGQVNEKLFF	TGCGCCAGCAGCTGGGGGCCGGGACAAGTTAATGAAAAACTGTTTTTT
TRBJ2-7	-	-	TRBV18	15	CASSPFQGPVDEQYF	TGTGCCAGCTCACCGTTTCAGGGACCCGTTGACGAGCAGTACTTC
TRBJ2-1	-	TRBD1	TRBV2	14	CASSGQGGNNEQFF	TGTGCCAGCAGTGGACAGGGGGGAAACAATGAGCAGTTCTTC
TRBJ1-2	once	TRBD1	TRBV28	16	CASRRPDRVSLYGYTF	TGTGCCAGCAGGAGACCGGACAGGGTTTCTCTCTATGGCTACACCTTC
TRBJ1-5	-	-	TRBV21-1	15	CASSKWEGTNQPQHF	TGTGCCAGCAGCAAGTGGGAGGGAACGAATCAGCCCCAGCATTTT
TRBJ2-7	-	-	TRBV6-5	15	CASSPPQRSGHEQYF	TGTGCCAGCAGTCCCCCGCAAAGGTCCGGCCACGAGCAGTACTTC
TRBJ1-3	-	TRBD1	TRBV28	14	CASRRTGKGNTIYF	TGTGCCAGCAGGCGGACAGGGAAAGGAAACACCATATATTTT
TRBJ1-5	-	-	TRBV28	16	CASRLQGAGDNQPQHF	TGTGCCAGCAGACTACAGGGAGCGGGAGACAATCAGCCCCAGCATTTT